This TCR beta chain was sequenced during a study of T cells in Graves' hyperthyroidism and ophthalmopathy (dated by TCRdb to about 2019). Background for the entire study: Peripheral blood samples were taken at initial diagnosis, before any treatment was given. A discovery cohort of 95 to 100 patients, about 44 with Graves' ophthalmopathy and over 55 with stable Graves' hyperthyroidism, was used to find distinguishing TCR V-J signatures. Whether ophthalmopathy could be predicted prospectively was tested in an independent validation cohort made up of roughly 19 hyperthyroidism patients plus 17 patients who later progressed to ophthalmopathy. The roughly 94 discovery patients were randomly divided into training and test sets at a 7:3 ratio. In addition, the study compared T-cell repertoires in thyroid tissue and in blood from over 5 Graves' hyperthyroidism patients. After blood sampling, hyperthyroidism patients were treated with methimazole at a starting dose of 30 mg daily, and ophthalmopathy patients were treated with high-dose intravenous methylprednisolone. The paper describes TCR Vbeta CDR3 sequencing of 140 or so peripheral blood samples, made up of about 41 ophthalmopathy patients, approximately 76 hyperthyroidism patients and 17 progressor patients.

Study-wide conclusions, independent of this receptor: A model built on a 13 V-J signature distinguished ophthalmopathy from stable hyperthyroidism, reaching over 85% sensitivity and around 81% specificity in cross-validation and 80%/75% in testing. Sample size was not statistically predetermined, and blinding of investigators to group allocation was not performed. Most expanded thyroid clonotypes (frequency above 0.001) were also detected in blood, suggesting blood repertoires may reflect thyroid immune responses. In validation, the model predicted progression to ophthalmopathy with around 71% sensitivity and less than 80% specificity, a median of around 6.6 months before onset.

The CDR3 spans 19 residues, from the cysteine through the phenylalanine. The only DNA kept is the CDR3, 57 bases in frame from the first base. Trimming takes 3 bases off V and 3 bases off J; junction bases not matched to a gene: 10. CDR1 and CDR2, looked up from the germline V gene, are LGHNA and YNFKEQ. The hyperthyroidism patients were between 18 and 65 years old and newly diagnosed, with a disease duration of less than 2 months. Exclusion was applied to patients with uncontrolled infections, other autoimmune diseases, pregnancy or lactation. Diagnoses were established on the basis of clinical symptoms, serum thyroxine and TRAb, thyroid ultrasound, and orbital computed tomography. For progressor patients, blood was drawn at the first diagnosis of hyperthyroidism, before any ophthalmopathy symptoms had appeared. PBMCs were isolated from roughly 10 ml of fresh peripheral blood by Ficoll-Paque density gradient centrifugation. Progressor patients were defined as those initially diagnosed with Graves' hyperthyroidism in whom ophthalmopathy developed during follow-up. Total RNA was extracted using Trizol reagent, and RNA quality was assessed on an Agilent 2100 Bioanalyzer.

The TCR beta CDR3 regions were amplified from the RNA transcripts. A first-round RT-PCR of the TCR CDR3 used the HTBI primer set with the Qiagen OneStep RT-PCR kit. The libraries were constructed in a second round of multiplex PCR and then size-selected and purified. Sequencing of the libraries was done on an Illumina HiSeq2000 using paired-end 100 bp reads. Processing in the source paper ran as follows. Raw data were processed with SOAPnuke, discarding reads with adapters, uncalled bases, mean Phred below 15, or no exact constant-primer or identifier match. High-quality paired reads were merged with COPE v1.2.5, and unique nucleotide sequences were defined as clonotypes. Clonotypes were aligned to IMGT TRBV, TRBD and TRBJ reference segments using MiTCR v1.1. Only V-J combinations with frequency above 0.0001, covering 99.2% of repertoires, were analysed. The TCS score was defined as F50 (clonal expansion) divided by E x V (chaos), with BLOSUM62-based TCRdist calculated between CDR3 peptides within each V-J. Welch's t-statistics and random forest reduced roughly 540 V-J features to roughly 13, which were used in a naive Bayes classifier (R e1071). TCRdb applied fastp at Q25 and MiXCR to the public reads, then kept only in-frame beta chains. For every CDR3 protein sequence, its rows merge into one entry that carries the most common genes and DNA. The V and J calls shown here were made by TCRdb, not taken from the authors' results. This sample holds 690,000 or so distinct CDR3 sequences; roughly a sixth were observed only once. Over 15% of the sample is taken by the ten largest.

Notes on this clonotype: Which antigen it targets is not known. No much larger clone exists at a distance of one base, and base qualities are not known.

The sample consisted of blood. The sequence was collected from a woman in her 50s with Graves' hyperthyroidism that later progressed to Graves' ophthalmopathy. This receptor chain uses TRBV4-2 and TRBJ2-1, with 14 bases aligning to TRBD2. In nucleotide form, the sequence is TGTGCCAGCAGCCAGACACTGGGACTAGCGGGGGTCATCTACAATGAGCAGTTCTTC. Translated, this gives CASSQTLGLAGVIYNEQFF.